Included here is one TCR beta chain sequence, with context. What it binds is not known. As it was prepared, the TCRbeta library received unique molecular identifiers. MiXCR, applied by TCRdb to the PCR reads, yields one record per CDR3 protein. The sample yields more than 400,000 distinct CDR3 sequences, more than 9.5% seen once. This record belongs to a study of T-cell reconstitution after alpha-beta-depleted transplantation in children. Study-level points and caveats: Diversity and T-cell counts at one year after transplant derived mostly from new T cells. Several hundred graft clones that had expanded were reportedly the source of alpha-beta T cells about two months after transplant.

The CDR3 is 16 amino acids. The germline V gene encodes CDR1 SGDLS and CDR2 YYNGEE. V lost 0 bases and J lost 5; bases outside the gene matches: 6. This clonotype originated in a female patient under 10 years old who had a stem cell transplant for aplastic anemia, so the T cells may come from the graft donor. The J gene is TRBJ2-1, the V gene TRBV9, with 9 bases matching TRBD2. The sample here was PBMCs, mostly from graft donor cells, taken 180 days after TCRalphabeta/CD19-depleted stem cell transplant. Here the CDR3 reads CASSVEGGRVDNEQFF. CDR3 nucleotide sequence: TGTGCCAGCAGCGTAGAAGGCGGGAGGGTCGACAATGAGCAGTTCTTC.